This is a list of T cell receptor beta chains from one sample in a study of blood T cell repertoires in COVID-19. Clones were read by immunoSEQ multiplex PCR, and TCRdb kept only the in-frame ones, dropping some. The sample holds about 310,000 clones, over 80% seen once. Sequencing used PBMCs or T cells enriched from blood (not recorded which). The source of these receptors is a woman under 30 who had recovered from COVID-19. The CDR3 runs from the conserved cysteine through the conserved F or W. The order of the fields is clone size, J gene, V gene, CDR3 protein. Size is stated for part of the rows, as once, few or many counts, or as a class when the clone is expanded.

clone size: NA; J gene: TRBJ1-3; V gene: TRBV6-4; CDR3 protein: CASSDSAPGSGFSGNTIYF
clone size: NA; J gene: TRBJ1-5; V gene: TRBV7-2; CDR3 protein: CASSLAGPSGQPQHF
clone size: NA; J gene: TRBJ2-1; V gene: TRBV9; CDR3 protein: CASSVRGTSSSYNEQFF
clone size: NA; J gene: TRBJ2-1; V gene: TRBV9; CDR3 protein: CASSAGQGFTYNEQFF
clone size: few; J gene: TRBJ2-3; V gene: TRBV6-5; CDR3 protein: CASSNGGSQTDTQYF
clone size: NA; J gene: TRBJ2-7; V gene: TRBV24-1; CDR3 protein: CATSDPGGRKAYEQYF
clone size: once; J gene: TRBJ2-2; V gene: TRBV10-3; CDR3 protein: CAISERDRDTGELFF
clone size: NA; J gene: TRBJ1-1; V gene: TRBV5-1; CDR3 protein: CASSITGGRTEAFF
clone size: NA; J gene: TRBJ2-1; V gene: TRBV11-3; CDR3 protein: CASSPSRRTSGRPVGNEQFF
clone size: NA; J gene: TRBJ1-5; V gene: TRBV4-2; CDR3 protein: CASSQDRQGRQPQHF
clone size: NA; J gene: TRBJ1-1; V gene: TRBV3-1/TRBV3-2; CDR3 protein: CASRPSPGRGTEAFF
clone size: NA; J gene: TRBJ2-1; V gene: TRBV7-2; CDR3 protein: CASSLHSRETVNEQFF
clone size: once; J gene: TRBJ2-3; V gene: TRBV6-6; CDR3 protein: CASSYTLAGGEYTQYF
clone size: NA; J gene: TRBJ2-3; V gene: TRBV6-5; CDR3 protein: CASSYPGGNTQYF
clone size: NA; J gene: TRBJ1-1; V gene: TRBV7-3; CDR3 protein: CASSAKLGGNTEAFF
clone size: once; J gene: TRBJ2-3; V gene: TRBV7-6; CDR3 protein: CASSPRQGITDTQYF
clone size: NA; J gene: TRBJ1-6; V gene: TRBV18; CDR3 protein: CASSPRDSPLHF
clone size: NA; J gene: TRBJ2-1; V gene: TRBV6-5; CDR3 protein: CASSYLGASQNEQFF
clone size: NA; J gene: TRBJ2-5; V gene: TRBV4-3; CDR3 protein: CASSQQGAAETQYF
clone size: NA; J gene: TRBJ1-1; V gene: TRBV4-3; CDR3 protein: CASGVQGARTEAFF
clone size: NA; J gene: TRBJ2-5; V gene: TRBV5-1; CDR3 protein: CASSLQTSGEPGTQYF
clone size: NA; J gene: TRBJ2-3; V gene: TRBV6-4; CDR3 protein: CASRRDFSTDTQYF
clone size: NA; J gene: TRBJ1-5; V gene: TRBV19; CDR3 protein: CASSRDSHQPQHF
clone size: NA; J gene: TRBJ2-5; V gene: TRBV5-8; CDR3 protein: CASSQRGDGETQYF
clone size: NA; J gene: TRBJ1-1; V gene: TRBV10-3; CDR3 protein: CAISSGVDTEAFF
clone size: NA; J gene: TRBJ1-5; V gene: TRBV19; CDR3 protein: CASTQQGIQPQHF
clone size: NA; J gene: TRBJ1-6; V gene: TRBV20-1; CDR3 protein: CSASLGLSNSPLHF
clone size: NA; J gene: TRBJ2-1; V gene: TRBV11-3; CDR3 protein: CASSFGGASSYNEQFF
clone size: NA; J gene: TRBJ1-6; V gene: TRBV27; CDR3 protein: CASSRSGESPLHF
clone size: NA; J gene: TRBJ2-7; V gene: TRBV9; CDR3 protein: CASSPSGVRYEQYF
clone size: NA; J gene: TRBJ1-4; V gene: TRBV2; CDR3 protein: CASLTTGPPNEKLFF
clone size: NA; J gene: TRBJ1-2; V gene: TRBV10-3; CDR3 protein: CAISESPTEWTGTNYGYTF
clone size: NA; J gene: TRBJ1-4; V gene: TRBV28; CDR3 protein: CASSRTGGSNEKLFF
clone size: NA; J gene: TRBJ1-1; V gene: TRBV4-3; CDR3 protein: CASSLLGQNEAFF
clone size: NA; J gene: TRBJ1-6; V gene: TRBV12-2; CDR3 protein: CASRLQGKGNSPLHF
clone size: NA; J gene: TRBJ2-2; V gene: TRBV30; CDR3 protein: CAWSWDISGELFF
clone size: NA; J gene: TRBJ1-1; V gene: TRBV7-3; CDR3 protein: CASSLVPGVTEAFF
clone size: NA; J gene: TRBJ2-3; V gene: TRBV4-3; CDR3 protein: CASSQDRGGTDTQYF
clone size: NA; J gene: TRBJ1-6; V gene: TRBV5-6; CDR3 protein: CASSLPVGDSSYNSPLHF
clone size: NA; J gene: TRBJ2-3; V gene: TRBV28; CDR3 protein: CASSLVLSGGLTDTQYF
clone size: NA; J gene: TRBJ1-4; V gene: TRBV6-5; CDR3 protein: CASSYSRRHLSEKLFF
clone size: NA; J gene: TRBJ1-5; V gene: TRBV28; CDR3 protein: CASIAGIEYQPQHF
clone size: NA; J gene: TRBJ1-1; V gene: TRBV5-1; CDR3 protein: CASSLEGGGTEAFF
clone size: NA; J gene: TRBJ2-3; V gene: TRBV6-5; CDR3 protein: CASSRYRGVTDTQYF
clone size: few; J gene: TRBJ2-5; V gene: TRBV14; CDR3 protein: CASSRGEETQYF
clone size: NA; J gene: TRBJ2-5; V gene: TRBV28; CDR3 protein: CASRRTALRGPQETQYF
clone size: NA; J gene: TRBJ2-3; V gene: TRBV29-1; CDR3 protein: CSTKGGLSGYTDTQYF
clone size: NA; J gene: TRBJ2-4; V gene: TRBV7-9; CDR3 protein: CASSLGGLDQYF
clone size: NA; J gene: TRBJ2-7; V gene: TRBV2; CDR3 protein: CASRDLIQGYEQYF
clone size: once; J gene: TRBJ2-1; V gene: TRBV4-2; CDR3 protein: CASSQDRLAGDNEQFF
clone size: NA; J gene: TRBJ2-5; V gene: TRBV6-5; CDR3 protein: CASSYSQGPGQETQYF
clone size: once; J gene: TRBJ2-2; V gene: TRBV5-1; CDR3 protein: CASSADRADTGELFF
clone size: NA; J gene: TRBJ1-4; V gene: TRBV9; CDR3 protein: CASSVRAREEKLFF